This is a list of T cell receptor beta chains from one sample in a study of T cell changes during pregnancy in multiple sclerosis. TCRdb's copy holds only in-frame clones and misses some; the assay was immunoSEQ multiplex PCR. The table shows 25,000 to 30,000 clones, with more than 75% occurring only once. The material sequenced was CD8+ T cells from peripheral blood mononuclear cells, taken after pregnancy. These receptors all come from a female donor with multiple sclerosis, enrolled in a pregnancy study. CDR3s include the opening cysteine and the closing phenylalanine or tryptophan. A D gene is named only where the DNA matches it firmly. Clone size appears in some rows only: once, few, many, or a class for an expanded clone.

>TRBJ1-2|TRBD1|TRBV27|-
CASSPGTGLPTIDGYTF
TGTGCCAGCAGTCCAGGGACAGGGCTTCCTACTATTGATGGCTACACCTTC
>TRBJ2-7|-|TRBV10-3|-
CAISVDSSYEQYF
TGTGCCATCAGTGTGGACAGCTCCTACGAGCAGTACTTC
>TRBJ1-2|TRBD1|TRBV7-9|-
CASSLSETPGQVIYGYTF
TGTGCCAGCAGCTTATCTGAGACCCCGGGACAGGTCATCTATGGCTACACCTTC
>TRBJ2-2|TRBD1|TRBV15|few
CATRTGEIGELFF
TGTGCCACCCGGACAGGGGAGATCGGGGAGCTGTTTTTT
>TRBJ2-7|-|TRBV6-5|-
CASSYNGGRGSYEQYF
TGTGCCAGCAGTTACAACGGGGGAAGGGGATCCTACGAGCAGTACTTC
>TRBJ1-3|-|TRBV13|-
CASSLANSGNTVYF
TGTGCCAGCAGCTTAGCAAACTCGGGGAACACCGTATATTTT
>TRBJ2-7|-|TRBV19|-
CASSIGWRQYF
TGTGCCAGTAGTATAGGATGGAGACAGTACTTC
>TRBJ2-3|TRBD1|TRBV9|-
CASSTQGARTDTQYF
TGTGCCAGCAGCACCCAGGGGGCAAGAACAGATACGCAGTATTTT
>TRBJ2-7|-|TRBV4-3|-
CASSQDRESYEQYF
TGCGCCAGCAGCCAAGACCGAGAGTCCTACGAGCAGTACTTC
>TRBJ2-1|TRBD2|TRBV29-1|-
CSVASGGSEQFF
TGCAGCGTTGCTAGCGGGGGTTCTGAGCAGTTCTTC